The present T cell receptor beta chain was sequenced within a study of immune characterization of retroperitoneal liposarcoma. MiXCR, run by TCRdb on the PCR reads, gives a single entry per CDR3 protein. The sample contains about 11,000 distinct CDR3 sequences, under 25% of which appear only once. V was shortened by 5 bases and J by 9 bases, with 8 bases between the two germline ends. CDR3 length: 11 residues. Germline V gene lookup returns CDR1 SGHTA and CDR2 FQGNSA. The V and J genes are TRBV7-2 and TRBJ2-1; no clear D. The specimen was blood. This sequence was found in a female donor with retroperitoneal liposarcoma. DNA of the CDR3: TGTGCCAGCAGCCCTATGAGTGAGCAGTTCTTC. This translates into CASSPMSEQFF. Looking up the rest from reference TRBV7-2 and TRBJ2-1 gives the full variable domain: GAGVSQSPSNKVTEKGKDVELRCDPISGHTALYWYRQSLGQGLEFLIYFQGNSAPDKSGLPSDRFSAERTGGSVSTLTIQRTQQEDSAVYLCASSPMSEQFFGPGTRLTVL.